These T cell receptor beta chains were read from a single sample in a study of control samples from healthy donors and cancer patients. Repertoires were generated with immunoSEQ multiplex PCR, while TCRdb's copy carries only in-frame clones and drops some. Seen here are fewer than 300,000 clones, roughly 80% observed once, and the top ten hold approximately 12%. Specimen: PBMCs. The receptors were sampled from a woman aged 60-75 years with lung cancer. Both conserved end residues are part of each CDR3. A D gene is named only where the DNA matches it firmly. Clone sizes are given selectively: once, few, many, or a class where the clone is expanded.

>TRBJ2-3|NA|TRBD1|TRBV6-5
TGTGCCAGCACAATAACAGGGGGCGCAGATACGCAGTATTTT
CASTITGGADTQYF
>TRBJ1-1|NA|NA|TRBV3-1/TRBV3-2
TGTGCCAGCAGCCAACCCGGAGAGGTTCCTGAAGCTTTCTTT
CASSQPGEVPEAFF
>TRBJ2-7|NA|NA|TRBV7-8
TGTGCCAGCAGCCCCCCCGGCGGGGGCTTATACGAGCAGTACTTC
CASSPPGGGLYEQYF
>TRBJ2-3|NA|NA|TRBV2
TGTGCCAGCAGTCGGGGTTTCGGAGATACGCAGTATTTT
CASSRGFGDTQYF
>TRBJ2-7|NA|NA|TRBV4-1
TGCGCCAGCAGCCAAGAGGAGGCCAGCGTCTACGAGCAGTACTTC
CASSQEEASVYEQYF
>TRBJ1-2|NA|NA|TRBV6-1
TGTGCCAGCAGTGAATCCGTGGTTCTGTATGGCTACACCTTC
CASSESVVLYGYTF
>TRBJ1-1|NA|NA|TRBV2
TGTGCCAGCAGTGAAGTCGGGCAGGGCACTGAAGCTTTCTTT
CASSEVGQGTEAFF
>TRBJ1-4|NA|NA|TRBV5-1
TGCGCCAGCAGCCCCGGGGGGGGCGACCTAGAGGAAAAACTGTTTTTT
CASSPGGGDLEEKLFF
>TRBJ2-1|NA|NA|TRBV9
TGTGCCAGCAGCCCCGCGGAGCATGAGCAGTTCTTC
CASSPAEHEQFF
>TRBJ2-2|few|TRBD2|TRBV7-3
TGTGCCAGCAGCTTACTAGCGGGGAGTCCCGGGGAGCTGTTTTTT
CASSLLAGSPGELFF
>TRBJ2-7|NA|TRBD2|TRBV23-1
TGCGCCAGCACAGGTCTAGCGGGCACAGCCGGGACCTACGAGCAGTACTTC
CASTGLAGTAGTYEQYF
>TRBJ2-1|NA|TRBD2|TRBV2
TGTGCCAGCAGGTTATGGACTAGCGGGAACAATGAGCAGTTCTTC
CASRLWTSGNNEQFF
>TRBJ2-5|once|TRBD1|TRBV7-2
TGTGCCAGCAGCTCAGGGACAGGATTGGAGACCCAGTACTTC
CASSSGTGLETQYF
>TRBJ1-5|NA|NA|TRBV6-5
TGTGCCAGCAGTTACCGGGGGGGGAATCAGCCCCAGCATTTT
CASSYRGGNQPQHF
>TRBJ1-1|NA|NA|TRBV6-5
TGTGCCAGCAGCGCGACCCAGGGGAGGAACACTGAAGCTTTCTTT
CASSATQGRNTEAFF